The T cell receptor beta chain described here comes from a study of cytomegalovirus exposure and HLA in healthy donors (dated by TCRdb to about 2017). About the investigation overall: According to an earlier analysis of around 600 of the donors, about 179 million T cells yielded some 120 million unique TCR beta sequences and more than 250 Gb of sequence data. Using immunosequencing, the study profiled T cell repertoires from fewer than 700 subjects and related those repertoires to cytomegalovirus serostatus. Of the roughly 400 genotyped donors, 75% to 85% were placed in the genetic ancestry cluster associated with self-reported Caucasian donors. Four or five DR-DQ haplotypes were handled as single units for association and clustering because linkage in the cohort was strong. HLA typing covered class I and class II loci at four-digit resolution. Typing coverage differed by locus: A, B, C, DRB1 and DQB1 were typed in about 620-640 donors, DQA1 in roughly 510, DPA1 in some 570, and DPB1 in just under 480. Every discovery cohort repertoire had been produced on one sequencing platform. In addition to the first cohort of roughly 700 subjects, a separate validation cohort of over 90 different subjects was used. The later analysis used no new phenotypic data to find candidate immune exposures, relying instead on TCR beta sequences and their occurrence across donors. Among about 390 genotyped donors of the cohort, an average of roughly 240,000 unique TCR beta nucleotide sequences were sequenced per donor, roughly a sixth of them non-productive. Donor age, sex, ethnicity and CMV serostatus were compiled alongside the repertoire data. An earlier analysis of 587 of the donors used high-throughput TCR beta sequencing to judge whether each TCR beta V gene segment behaved as functional or pseudogenic. To predict cytomegalovirus infection status, the study combined high-throughput TCR immunosequencing, statistical association of individual TCRs with disease status, and machine learning. A later analysis re-examined previously published TCR beta repertoires from just over 650 donors and added high-resolution HLA genotyping to investigate patterns of TCR occurrence. Genome-wide SNP genotypes for about three fifths of the roughly 670 donors were used in a later genetic analysis, which treated that subset as a discovery cohort. An early release that covered about 600 HLA-typed donors contained approximately 290 gigabases of sequencing data and 65 million to 100 million unique TCR sequences. The study was designed to test whether signatures of past pathogen exposure could be identified by cataloging public T cell receptors. Overall results and qualifications from the work: Some IMGT-functional V segments, including TRBV6-2 and TRBV6-3, could not be told apart with the 87-base-pair reads, so those segments were excluded. The study gave a list of 150 to 200 TCR beta chains associated with cytomegalovirus. Broadly in line with IMGT annotations, most TCR beta V segments showed up in productive rearrangements about 87% or about 30% of the time in an earlier analysis of a few hundred of the donors. The classifier was reported to diagnose cytomegalovirus status with high specificity and sensitivity in both the original and validation cohorts. In a later analysis, HLA-associated TCR beta chains were found to be more clonally expanded and to have lower generation probabilities than equally common non-associated chains. The authors suggested that the approach could potentially be extended to other disease states and immunological phenotypes. A later genetic analysis associated a missense DCLRE1C variant with V-gene and J-gene trimming of TCR beta chains, and an independent cohort replicated the association. In a later analysis, some 18,000 TCR beta sequences were associated with specific HLA alleles at a false discovery rate of 0.05. Assigning TCR associations to individual alleles was difficult when HLA alleles, especially DR and DQ, strongly co-occurred. Because counts were too low, roughly 17 rarely observed V segments, including chromosome 9 orphons, were left out of the earlier analysis of approximately 580 of the donors. The presence/absence analyses assumed that sequencing depth was roughly uniform across donors, and that assumption may not be true. A few of the identified cytomegalovirus-associated TCR beta chains were confirmed in vitro to be specific for cytomegalovirus antigens. In a later analysis, several top co-occurrence clusters were reported to appear linked to parvovirus B19, influenza, CMV and Epstein-Barr virus. In a later analysis, most CMV-associated TCR beta chains were found to appear HLA-restricted, with HLA associations seemingly driven largely by CMV exposure. Linkage disequilibrium might explain the correlated functional status among segregating V segments, but an unknown experimental factor could not be ruled out. Compared with the 666-donor mean, donors in an Asian-associated ancestry cluster had fewer N-insertions in productive TCRs, according to a later genetic analysis. Because HLA typing was missing for some donors at each locus, association tests included only the typed subset. A cluster of highly shared sequence variants was judged likely to be a technical artifact of the sequencing pipeline. A further reported finding was that TCR beta sequences accurately predicted the HLA-A and HLA-B alleles for most subjects in the first cohort. For the cohort, immune exposure information was limited to CMV serostatus. Across donors, most TCR sequences were observed very rarely, whereas some public TCRs were present in many individuals. In this cohort, only TCR beta chains were sequenced, and detectable features were limited by the absence of alpha or paired-chain data. According to a later analysis, TCR association rates differed among HLA loci, with DRB1 alleles showing the most associated TCRs and HLA-C alleles showing the fewest.

The CDR3 contains 15 residues, cysteine and phenylalanine counted. Only the CDR3 region is kept as DNA, spanning 45 bases read in frame from base 1. V is pared back by 9 bases and J by 1 base, with 15 bases lying between the germline termini. CDR1 and CDR2 were assigned from the germline V gene as MNHEY and SVGAGI. About this clone: This clone's antigen is unknown. The sample holds no much larger clone one base away, and base qualities are not on file.

The cohort comprised approximately 700 healthy bone marrow donors. At the time of sampling, every cohort member was nominally healthy, though immune exposures that went unrecorded were likely present. The donor tested CMV seropositive, placing the donor among the 250 to 350 seropositive members of the cohort. A peripheral blood sample was collected from each donor, and TCR beta sequencing was performed on peripheral blood mononuclear cells. The Qiagen DNeasy Blood Extraction Kit was used to extract genomic DNA from the blood cell samples. Libraries were built with the immunoSEQ multiplex PCR assay. For the multiplex PCR, a mixture combining 60 forward primers for TCR Vbeta segments and 13 reverse primers for TCR Jbeta segments was used. The CDR3 region of rearranged TCR beta genes was amplified from genomic DNA with a multiplex PCR assay. The Illumina HiSeq System was used to sequence the amplified TCR beta libraries as 87-base-pair reads. The study's processing was this. A later analysis counted approximately 84 million unique TCR beta chains across the 600 to 850 repertoires, and some 11 million of these chains were shared by at least two donors. A nearest-neighbor algorithm error-corrected the raw reads and collapsed the reads into unique sequences, merging closely related sequences to remove PCR and sequencing errors. V, D and J gene segments were assigned by aligning CDR3 sequences to IMGT reference sequences. Each retained sequence needed at least a six-nucleotide match to both a V gene segment and a J gene segment. A rearrangement counted as productive if the CDR3 had no stop codons and remained in frame with V and J, and every other rearrangement counted as non-productive. CDR3 was defined according to IMGT convention as the region running from the second conserved V-encoded cysteine to the conserved J-encoded phenylalanine. The earlier analysis of some 580 of the donors excluded any sequence lacking an unambiguous match to a single V gene segment. An earlier analysis of a few hundred of the donors called V segments functional above 56.7% productive rearrangements and segregating when the between-donor standard deviation exceeded 5%. A statistical classification framework was built to diagnose cytomegalovirus status from the catalog of TCR beta chain sequences. In a later analysis, TCR nucleotide sequences were compared against IMGT/GENE-DB human TR gene sequences so that V and J genes could be assigned. The TCRdist pipeline was used in a later analysis to assign CDR3 sequences and most-parsimonious VDJ recombination scenarios. In a later analysis, every TCR beta chain was defined by the combination of its CDR3 amino acid sequence and its V-gene family, and reads without a unique V-gene family were dropped. To address suspected cross-contamination and a sequencing artifact, a later analysis removed approximately 600 highly shared, low-generation-probability nucleotide sequences. In a later analysis, a clonal expansion index for each public chain was calculated from normalized within-repertoire ranks of inferred template counts. A later analysis computed generation probabilities with a VDJ recombination model fitted to out-of-frame rearrangements, and checked the results against IGoR. In a later analysis, TCR-TCR, TCR-HLA and TCR-CMV co-occurrence was scored with hypergeometric tests, and a repertoire-size bias correction was applied to TCR pairs. In a later analysis, false discovery rates were estimated by permuting HLA or CMV assignments 20 times. In a later analysis, co-occurring TCRs were grouped using DBSCAN, with TCRdist sequence similarity added in when clustering inside HLA-allele-positive subsets. Co-occurrence clustering excluded repertoires with fewer than 30,000 or more than 120,000 public chains, plus five with anomalous nucleotide sharing. TCRdb's version of the immuneACCESS table is confined to in-frame rearrangements and falls short of the full clone set. An unresolved V gene accounts for under half of the shortfall where checked; the remainder is of unknown origin. V and J calls and clone size are those listed in that table; D and trimming were worked out from the DNA. For this sample there are roughly 120,000 clones; 73% appear just once. The ten largest clonotypes hold 4% to 5.5% of the sample.

In this chain, TRBV6-5 is recombined with TRBJ2-2; TRBD1 is a possible D gene, resting on 6 matching bases. The source of this sequence is a man aged 60-69 years in good health and CMV-seropositive. The specimen was PBMCs. The CDR3 here reads CASRAPGQNTGELFF. The bases read TGTGCCAGTAGGGCCCCGGGACAGAACACCGGGGAGCTGTTTTTT.